This T cell receptor beta chain was sequenced during a study of shared clonotypes between healthy human individuals. Across the whole study: Used for every donor were three CD4 naive, three CD4 memory, two CD8 naive and one CD8 memory plate.

On this clone: The target antigen is unknown.

CD45RO negativity and positive selection for CCR7 defined naive CD8 cells, a population that excluded terminally differentiated effector memory CD45RA+ cells. The germline V gene has CDR1 MNHEY and CDR2 SMNVEV (reference sequence). CDR3 length equals 21 residues. The germline V and J ends were trimmed by 4 bases and 3 bases, with 34 bases remaining between them. Whole-study results and caveats: Sequencing depth was a factor that was expected to affect clonotype sharing among donors. Approximately 5% was the fraction of naive CD4 clonotypes found shared across a few donors.

Each replicate PCR on the sorted subsets used roughly 200 ng DNA (about 30,000 T cell genomes). This table comes from immunoSEQ multiplex PCR, and its TCRdb copy is limited to in-frame clones, with some not included. Found here are about 680,000 clones, just over 90% of them singletons; the top ten hold approximately 24%. This sequence originates from a man aged 25 to 40 in good health. The chain links TRBV27 to TRBJ2-7; D possibly matches TRBD1 or TRBD2 (9 bases each). Sequencing was performed on naive CD8+ T cells sorted from blood. CDR3 coding DNA: TGTGCCAGCAGTTGGTTGTCCGGGACAGGGAGTTTTGCGGGAGGGTACTACGAGCAGTACTTC. Translation gives CASSWLSGTGSFAGGYYEQYF.